This T cell receptor (beta chain) was identified in a study of control samples from healthy donors and cancer patients. Using immunoSEQ multiplex PCR, the repertoire was profiled, and TCRdb retains in-frame clones only, with some absent. Of about 64,000 clones detected, roughly 90% appear once; the ten largest clones hold about 1.7%. CDR3 length: 14 amino acids. V dropped 4 bases and J dropped 3; count of bases not matched to a gene: 4. Germline CDR1 SGDLS, CDR2 YYNGEE. The sample taken for sequencing was PBMCs. The sequence derives from a man between 40 and 49 years old with colorectal cancer. This sequence joins TRBV9 and TRBJ1-5; 7 positions agree with TRBD1. The chain's CDR3 is CASSLGTVNQPQHF. For the CDR3, the DNA is TGTGCCAGCAGCCTTGGGACAGTCAATCAGCCCCAGCATTTT.